These 6 T cell receptor beta chains were sequenced from one sample in a study of regulatory T cells in long-lasting Graves disease (dated by TCRdb to the early 2020s). Library preparation was by multiplex PCR. The sequencer listed for this sample is Illumina HiSeq 4000. iRepertoire HTBI primers and Arm-PCR amplification of CDR3 regions were used to construct TCR beta libraries. TCRdb passed the public sequencing reads through fastp at Q25 and MiXCR, retaining productive beta sequences. CDR3 protein duplicates are merged, each entry listing the most common genes and DNA. The sample table contains some 490,000 distinct CDR3 sequences; only one count was recorded for around 12% of them. More than 8% of the sample rests with the top ten. Per the publication, the time point label means: newly diagnosed GD, antithyroid drugs for less than 3 months. RNA was extracted from PBMCs in TRIzol for both TCR sequencing and RNA sequencing.

These data also formed part of another study, on T cells in Graves' hyperthyroidism and ophthalmopathy.

The sample here was peripheral blood mononuclear cells (PBMCs), taken at new diagnosis, from a patient treated with antithyroid drugs. These TCRs come from a woman in her twenties or thirties with Graves disease. Donor details come from another sample of the same person, matched by shared clones.

This clonotype was recorded at least ten times. CDR3: CASSEALQGQGHF. CDR3 nucleotides: TGTGCCAGCAGTGAAGCGCTTCAGGGACAGGGGCATTTT. The chain combines TRBV2 with TRBJ1-5, with 9 nucleotides matching TRBD1. Germline V CDR1 and CDR2: SNHLY, FYNNEI. V was clipped by 0 bases and J by 15 bases; unmatched bases: 6. The length of the CDR3 is 13 residues.

This clonotype was seen a few times. The chain joins TRBV7-9 to TRBJ2-3; 8 nucleotides agree with TRBD2. This CDR3 is built from 15 residues. Germline loops: CDR1 SEHNR, CDR2 FQNEAQ (reference sequence). V dropped 3 bases and J dropped 4; count of bases not matched to a gene: 6. The CDR3 DNA reads TGTGCCAGCAGCTTGAAAAGAGCGGGAGCAGATACGCAGTATTTT. Translation: CASSLKRAGADTQYF.

This clonotype showed up many times. The genes are TRBV16 and TRBJ2-7, with 12 bases matching TRBD2. CDR1 and CDR2 (germline): KGHSY, FQNENV. Trimming cost V 4 bases and J 3 bases; bases outside gene matches: 4. CDR3 size: 15 residues. DNA for the CDR3: TGTGCCAGCAGCCCAACTAGCGGGAGGATCTACGAGCAGTACTTC. It specifies CASSPTSGRIYEQYF.

This clonotype was counted ten times or more. The rearrangement uses TRBV3-1 and TRBJ1-4, with a possible D match to TRBD1 (5 bases). The V gene's germline CDR1 is LGHDT and CDR2 YNNKEL (reference sequence). The CDR3 sequence is 16 residues long. Deletions cut 4 bases from V and 7 bases from J, with 19 bases between. The CDR3 DNA is TGTGCCAGCAGCCCTCCACTCGGGGGAGTTAGTGAAAAACTGTTTTTT. Its translation: CASSPPLGGVSEKLFF. The whole variable domain, filled in from reference TRBV3-1 and TRBJ1-4, reads DTAVSQTPKYLVTQMGNDKSIKCEQNLGHDTMYWYKQDSKKFLKIMFSYNNKELIINETVPNRFSPKSPDKAHLNLHINSLELGDSAVYFCASSPPLGGVSEKLFFGSGTQLSVL.

This clonotype was counted ten times or more. This rearrangement joins TRBV18 to TRBJ2-1, with unresolved D. The J call may not be correct, given that the DNA end is closer to TRBJ2-5. Germline V lookup: CDR1 KGHSH, CDR2 LQKENI. The length of the CDR3 is 14 residues. CDR3 nucleotides: TGTGCCAGCTCGCGACGGATAGCTGGAGAGACCCAGTACTTC. This encodes CASSRRIAGETQYF.

In its sample, this clonotype was seen many times. The genes are TRBV15 and TRBJ1-6; D ambiguous. V lost 3 bases and J lost 0, with 6 bases in between. This CDR3 is built from 15 residues. Germline loops: CDR1 LNHNV, CDR2 YYDKDF (reference sequence). Here the CDR3 DNA reads TGTGCCACCAGCAGGACGGGCTCCTATAATTCACCCCTCCACTTT. Amino acid sequence: CATSRTGSYNSPLHF.